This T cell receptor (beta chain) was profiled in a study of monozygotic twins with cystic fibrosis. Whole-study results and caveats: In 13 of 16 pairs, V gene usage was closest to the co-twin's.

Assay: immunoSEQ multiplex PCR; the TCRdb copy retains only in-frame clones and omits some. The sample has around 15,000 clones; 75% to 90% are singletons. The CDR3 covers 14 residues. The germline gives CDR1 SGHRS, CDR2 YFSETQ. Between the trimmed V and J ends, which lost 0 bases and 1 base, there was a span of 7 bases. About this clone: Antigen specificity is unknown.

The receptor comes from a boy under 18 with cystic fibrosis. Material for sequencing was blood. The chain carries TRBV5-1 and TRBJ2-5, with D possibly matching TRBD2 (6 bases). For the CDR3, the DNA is TGCGCCAGCAGCTTGGGGGACTTCCAAGAGACCCAGTACTTC. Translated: CASSLGDFQETQYF.